Listed here are 5 T cell receptor beta chains from one sample, sequenced in a study of cytomegalovirus exposure and HLA in healthy donors. With 60 Vbeta and 13 Jbeta primers, the PCR was carried out. TCRdb's table, derived via immunoSEQ multiplex PCR, lists solely in-frame clones and lacks some. The repertoire holds about 73,000 clones, with around three quarters as singletons. The source material was PBMCs. These receptors were collected from a male donor in good health and CMV-seronegative.

The chain recombines TRBV5-6 with TRBJ2-2, with D possibly being TRBD1 (5 bases). Trimming left V 3 bases short and J 0 bases short, with 15 bases between. Germline V gene lookup returns CDR1 SGHDT and CDR2 YYEEEE. The CDR3 totals 17 residues. CDR3 residues: CASSWVVGQTNTGELFF. DNA for the CDR3: TGTGCCAGCAGCTGGGTAGTGGGGCAGACGAACACCGGGGAGCTGTTTTTT.

V usage is TRBV2 and J usage is TRBJ2-5, with TRBD1 matching 7 bases. Judging by the DNA end, TRBJ2-7 fits better; the J call may be wrong. CDR1 is SNHLY and CDR2 is FYNNEI in the germline V gene. This CDR3 spans 12 amino acids. The CDR3 DNA reads TGTGCCAGCAGTGGACAGGGCTACGAGCAGTACTTC. It specifies CASSGQGYEQYF.

The chain carries TRBV7-2 and TRBJ2-3, with TRBD2 matching over 7 bases. With V trimmed by 5 bases and J by 1 base, 12 bases remained unmatched. The CDR3 contains 17 residues. Per germline, CDR1 SGHTA and CDR2 FQGNSA. CDR3 nucleotide sequence: TGTGCCAGCAGCCCCGCTGCGTTGGCGGGGGGCACAGATACGCAGTATTTT. Its translation is CASSPAALAGGTDTQYF.

This clone has just one count. J is TRBJ2-7 and V is TRBV7-4; 14 bases agree with TRBD2. The V segment lost 3 bases and the J segment 1 base; nucleotides outside the gene matches: 5. Germline-derived CDR1 and CDR2 are SGHVT and SQSDAQ. The CDR3 length is 17 residues. In DNA, the CDR3 is TGTGCCAGCAGCTTCCGGACTAGCGGGGGGTCTTCCTACGAGCAGTACTTC. Translation gives CASSFRTSGGSSYEQYF.

This clone was seen once. V is TRBV5-1 and J is TRBJ2-7, with D tentatively TRBD2 (7 bases). Per the germline V gene, CDR1 is SGHRS and CDR2 is YFSETQ. Trimming pared 5 bases from V and 4 bases from J, leaving 19 bases between. The CDR3 loop spans 15 amino acids. CDR3 sequence (DNA): TGCGCCAGCAGACACGGGGGGCAGGGTTCTTACGAGCAGTACTTC. Encoded protein: CASRHGGQGSYEQYF. The whole variable domain, filled in from reference TRBV5-1 and TRBJ2-7, reads KAGVTQTPRYLIKTRGQQVTLSCSPISGHRSVSWYQQTPGQGLQFLFEYFSETQRNKGNFPGRFSGRQFSNSRSEMNVSTLELGDSALYLCASRHGGQGSYEQYFGPGTRLTVT.